This T cell receptor (beta chain) is from a study of T cells after yellow fever vaccination. Study-level results: Shared CD4/CD8 clonotypes were a small share, likely from convergent recombination.

TCRdb re-derived calls from the 5' RACE reads in MiXCR, one entry per CDR3 protein. This table has around 350,000 distinct CDR3 sequences, roughly 6.1% appearing once. This clonotype has ten or more counts. Its antigen is as yet unknown. CDR3 length: 17 amino acids. The germline V gene has CDR1 GTSNPN and CDR2 SVGIG (reference sequence). Trimming took 0 bases from V and 2 from J, leaving 17 bases between them. This receptor was identified in a man aged 25 to 40 who received the YFV17D yellow fever vaccine. Sequenced here: PBMCs, sampled 5 days after the yellow fever booster vaccination. The rearrangement uses TRBV30 and TRBJ1-5, with a weak D call TRBD1 (6 bases). The CDR3 is CAWSVLGGRGRNQPQHF. The CDR3 nucleotides are TGTGCCTGGAGTGTACTGGGGGGGCGCGGACGCAATCAGCCCCAGCATTTT.